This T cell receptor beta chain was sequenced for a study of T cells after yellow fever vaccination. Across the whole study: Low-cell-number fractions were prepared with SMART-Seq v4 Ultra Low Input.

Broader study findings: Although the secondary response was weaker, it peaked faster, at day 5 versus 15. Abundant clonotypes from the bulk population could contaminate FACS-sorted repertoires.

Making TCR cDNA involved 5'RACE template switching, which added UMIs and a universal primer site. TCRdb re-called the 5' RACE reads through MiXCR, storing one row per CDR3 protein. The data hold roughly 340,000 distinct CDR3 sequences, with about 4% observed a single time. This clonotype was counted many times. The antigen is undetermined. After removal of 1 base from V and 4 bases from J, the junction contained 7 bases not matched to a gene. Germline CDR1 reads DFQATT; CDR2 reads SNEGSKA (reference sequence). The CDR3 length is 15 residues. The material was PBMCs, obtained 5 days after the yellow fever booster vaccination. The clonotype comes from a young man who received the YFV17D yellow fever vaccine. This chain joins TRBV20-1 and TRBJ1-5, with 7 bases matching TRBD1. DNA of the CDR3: TGCAGTGCTAGAGCTTTGGGGACAGTAAATCAGCCCCAGCATTTT. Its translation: CSARALGTVNQPQHF.